This entry lists 22 T cell receptor beta chains sequenced from one sample in a study of human T cells and chemical hapten exposure. Each CDR3 protein is one row after TCRdb ran MiXCR on the RACE reads. The data contain more than 70,000 distinct CDR3 sequences, approximately 9.7% of them singletons. Time point given: healthy volunteer bleed at 2 weeks. It was from unfractionated whole blood that total RNA was extracted. The sample was whole blood. These receptors all stem from a female donor in good health. Some clones in this sample may be carry-over from other donors' samples.

This clonotype was picked up a small number of times. The V and J genes are TRBV28 and TRBJ2-7, with 7 bases fitting TRBD2. The germline gives CDR1 MDHEN, CDR2 SYDVKM. Losses at the gene ends were 6 bases for V and 2 bases for J; bases not matched to a gene: 10. This CDR3 comprises 15 residues. CDR3 amino acids: CASSSPSGATYEQYF. As DNA, the CDR3 is TGTGCCAGCAGCTCCCCTAGCGGCGCCACCTACGAGCAGTACTTC.

This clonotype was seen ten or more times. The V call is TRBV20-1, the J call TRBJ1-5; 7 nucleotides match TRBD1. Per germline, CDR1 DFQATT and CDR2 SNEGSKA (reference sequence). V shed 0 bases and J 7 bases; nucleotides not matched to a gene: 0. CDR3 size: 12 residues. CDR3 sequence (DNA): TGCAGTGCTAGAGAACAGGGGCAGCCCCAGCATTTT. Its translation is CSAREQGQPQHF.

This chain uses TRBV5-1 with TRBJ2-3; 9 positions agree with TRBD1. The CDR3 runs to 14 residues. The V gene end was trimmed by 2 bases and the J gene end by 5 bases; junction bases not matched to a gene: 3. The V gene's germline CDR1 is SGHRS and CDR2 YFSETQ. The CDR3 is CASSFRTGVDTQYF. DNA for the CDR3: TGCGCCAGCAGCTTTAGGACAGGGGTAGATACGCAGTATTTT. Variable domain in full (rest from reference TRBV5-1 and TRBJ2-3): KAGVTQTPRYLIKTRGQQVTLSCSPISGHRSVSWYQQTPGQGLQFLFEYFSETQRNKGNFPGRFSGRQFSNSRSEMNVSTLELGDSALYLCASSFRTGVDTQYFGPGTRLTVL.

At least ten counts were recorded for this clonotype. The rearrangement uses TRBV30 and TRBJ2-1; 8 nucleotides line up with TRBD2. The trim removed 2 bases at V and 0 bases at J, leaving 6 bases unmatched. This CDR3 comprises 16 residues. Per germline, CDR1 GTSNPN and CDR2 SVGIG (reference sequence). The CDR3, as DNA: TGTGCCTGGAGTATTGCAGCGGGGGACTCCTACAATGAGCAGTTCTTC. It encodes CAWSIAAGDSYNEQFF.

This clonotype was counted many times. The chain carries TRBV3-1 and TRBJ2-2, with D unclear. Trimming shortened V by 1 base and J by 0 bases, and 12 bases separated the two germline ends. This CDR3 has 17 amino acids. CDR1 LGHDT and CDR2 YNNKEL come from the germline V gene (reference sequence). The CDR3 bases are TGTGCCAGCAGCCAAGTCTTGAGCGTGACGAACACCGGGGAGCTGTTTTTT. Its protein product is CASSQVLSVTNTGELFF.

The chain is built from TRBV5-1 and TRBJ1-2; 7 bases line up with TRBD1. Looked up from germline, CDR1 is SGHRS and CDR2 is YFSETQ. With V trimmed by 0 bases and J by 4 bases, 3 bases remained unmatched. There are 14 residues in the CDR3. This CDR3 is CASSLGTGLYGYTF. CDR3 sequence (DNA): TGCGCCAGCAGCTTGGGGACAGGACTCTATGGCTACACCTTC.

CDR3 nucleotides: TGTGCCGCGAGACAGGGAGCCCAAGAGACCCAGTACTTC. This encodes CAARQGAQETQYF. This sequence joins TRBV2 and TRBJ2-5; 7 positions match TRBD1. The CDR3 covers 13 residues. The germline CDR1 and CDR2 sequences are SNHLY and FYNNEI. J gave up 1 base and V 11 bases, and 7 bases lay outside the gene matches.

This sequence joins TRBV6-2 or TRBV6-3 and TRBJ2-1; 10 bases agree with TRBD2. The CDR3 is 17 residues long. The ends lost 4 bases at V and 0 bases at J; junction bases unmatched: 6. CDR1 and CDR2 (germline): MNHEY, SVGEGT. In DNA form, the CDR3 reads TGTGCCAGCAGTTCCCACCCTAGCGGGAGCTCCTACAATGAGCAGTTCTTC. Protein sequence: CASSSHPSGSSYNEQFF.

This clonotype was detected a few times. The genes are TRBV2 and TRBJ1-6; 8 bases fit TRBD1. This CDR3 has 17 residues. CDR1 SNHLY and CDR2 FYNNEI come from the germline V gene. V lost 7 bases, J lost 7 bases, and 15 bases stayed unmatched. CDR3: CASTGTGSQIPNSPLHF. The CDR3 nucleotides read TGTGCCAGCACCGGGACAGGCTCCCAGATCCCAAATTCACCCCTCCACTTT.

A few counts support this clonotype. The chain is built from TRBV30 and TRBJ1-6, with D perhaps TRBD1 (5 bases). CDR3 length: 15 residues. Trimming took 2 bases from V and 7 from J, leaving 15 bases between them. Germline CDR1 is GTSNPN and CDR2 is SVGIG (reference sequence). CDR3 nucleotides: TGTGCCTGGAGTTCGGCGGGACGGGGAAATTCACCCCTCCACTTT. Its translation: CAWSSAGRGNSPLHF.

V and J are TRBV6-2 or TRBV6-3 and TRBJ1-2; TRBD1 aligns across 9 bases. Germline lookup yields CDR1 MNHEY and CDR2 SVGEGT. The ends lost 2 bases at V and 3 bases at J; junction bases unmatched: 7. The CDR3 contains 16 residues. The chain's CDR3 is CASSYTPDRGDYGYTF. For the CDR3, the DNA is TGTGCCAGCAGTTACACTCCGGACAGGGGAGACTATGGCTACACCTTC.

This clonotype was counted a few times. The V call is TRBV30, the J call TRBJ2-1; tentatively, D is TRBD2 (6 bases). V gave up 4 bases and J gave up 7 bases, with 17 bases separating them. The germline gives CDR1 GTSNPN, CDR2 SVGIG (reference sequence). The length of the CDR3 is 14 residues. The CDR3 DNA follows: TGTGCCTGGACCATCGGAGGGCCTGGTAATGAGCAGTTCTTC. This translates into CAWTIGGPGNEQFF. Full variable domain (remainder filled in from reference TRBV30 and TRBJ2-1): SQTIHQWPATLVQPVGSPLSLECTVEGTSNPNLYWYRQAAGRGLQLLFYSVGIGQISSEVPQNLSASRPQDRQFILSSKKLLLSDSGFYLCAWTIGGPGNEQFFGPGTRLTVL.

The rearrangement uses TRBV3-1 and TRBJ1-1; D perhaps matches TRBD1 (6 bases). The germline V gene has CDR1 LGHDT and CDR2 YNNKEL (reference sequence). V was pared by 6 bases and J by 7 bases, with 12 bases between. The length of the CDR3 is 12 residues. CDR3 residues: CASSQTGFEAFF. In DNA, the CDR3 is TGTGCCAGCAGTCAGACAGGTTTTGAAGCTTTCTTT.

The chain is built from TRBV2 and TRBJ2-5; D is perhaps TRBD2 (6 bases). Trimming left V 7 bases short and J 0 bases short, with 18 bases between. The CDR3 has 16 residues. The germline CDR1 and CDR2 sequences are SNHLY and FYNNEI. The CDR3 here is CASTHYGRGYQETQYF. CDR3 sequence (DNA): TGTGCCAGCACCCACTACGGGCGGGGATACCAAGAGACCCAGTACTTC.

The V call is TRBV7-2, the J call TRBJ2-1; 12 bases map to TRBD2. V trimming: 5 bases; J trimming: 11 bases; junction bases outside the gene matches: 4. The CDR3 runs 13 residues. Germline V lookup: CDR1 SGHTA, CDR2 FQGNSA. CDR3 coding DNA: TGTGCCAGCAGCGTGCTAGCGGGAGGGCAGCAGTTCTTC. This codes for CASSVLAGGQQFF.

This clonotype showed up just a few times. The chain combines TRBV19 with TRBJ2-3, with 10 positions matching TRBD2. Germline-derived CDR1 and CDR2 are LNHDA and SQIVND (reference sequence). The CDR3 runs 16 residues. Trimming removed 4 bases from V and 5 bases from J; junction bases left unmatched: 9. The CDR3 DNA reads TGTGCCAGTAGTACGGGGACTAGCGCACTGGGAGATACGCAGTATTTT. Its translation is CASSTGTSALGDTQYF.

This clonotype appeared a few times. V is TRBV12-3 or TRBV12-4 and J is TRBJ1-2; the D gene is possibly TRBD1 (5 bases). V lost 3 bases and J 4 bases, leaving 15 bases between the germline ends. The CDR3 has 15 residues. The CDR3 protein is CASSFSGITRYGYTF. CDR3 sequence (DNA): TGTGCCAGCAGTTTTTCAGGGATAACTCGCTATGGCTACACCTTC.

The table lists this clonotype with many counts. This chain uses TRBV4-1 with TRBJ2-7, with TRBD1 matching over 9 bases. Germline CDR1 and CDR2: MGHRA and YSYEKL. V lost 2 bases to trimming and J lost 3 bases; unmatched junction nucleotides: 5. This CDR3 comprises 15 residues. CDR3 DNA sequence: TGCGCCAGCAGCCAACTAGGGACAGGGAGCTACGAGCAGTACTTC. This sequence encodes CASSQLGTGSYEQYF.

This clonotype was observed at least ten times. The V and J genes are TRBV20-1 and TRBJ1-6; maybe TRBD1 (5 bases). The CDR3 sequence is 13 residues long. V lost 3 bases to trimming and J lost 5 bases, with 8 bases between them. CDR1 DFQATT and CDR2 SNEGSKA come from the germline V gene (reference sequence). The CDR3 loop is CSARTGDNSPLHF. CDR3 in DNA: TGCAGTGCTAGGACGGGGGATAATTCACCCCTCCACTTT.

This clonotype came up a few times. The CDR3 DNA follows: TGTGCCAGCAGCTTAGAGACAGGGGGCTGGGGCGAGCAGTACTTC. It codes for CASSLETGGWGEQYF. This sequence joins TRBV7-8 and TRBJ2-7; 10 bases map to TRBD1. The CDR3 contains 15 residues. The germline CDR1 and CDR2 sequences are SGHVS and FQNEAQ. V lost 1 base to trimming and J lost 6 bases; unmatched junction nucleotides: 6.

This clonotype was counted ten times or more. The rearrangement uses TRBV18 and TRBJ2-7; a weak D match, TRBD1 (5 bases). The germline CDR1 and CDR2 sequences are KGHSH and LQKENI. The CDR3 spans 12 residues. The germline V and J ends were trimmed by 2 bases and 6 bases, with 8 bases remaining between them. CDR3 DNA: TGTGCCAGCTCACCAATGGGGCCCGAGCAGTACTTC. Translating gives CASSPMGPEQYF.

This clonotype was seen more than once but under ten times. The genes are TRBV4-3 and TRBJ2-6; 10 bases fit TRBD1. Germline assignment: CDR1 LGHNA and CDR2 YSLEER. The V segment lost 0 bases and the J segment 9 bases; nucleotides outside the gene matches: 5. The CDR3 extends over 16 amino acids. CDR3 sequence: CASSQDLTGGGNVLTF. The CDR3 bases are TGCGCCAGCAGCCAAGATTTGACAGGGGGCGGCAACGTCCTGACTTTC.